This T cell receptor beta chain emerged from a study of shared clonotypes between healthy human individuals. There are 11 residues in the CDR3. Germline CDR1 SNHLY, CDR2 FYNNEI. Data came from immunoSEQ multiplex PCR; TCRdb stores just in-frame clones and leaves some out. Among about 1 million clones listed, approximately 68% were seen once. Study observations and caveats: Genetic and exposure-history diversity was limited by the small donor number. Clonotypes which were not shared had lower generation probabilities than clonotypes that all four donors shared. An anticipated effect of sequencing depth on clonotype sharing among donors was recognized. Naive subsets typically showed greater estimated richness than memory subsets.

In the case of this clone: The antigen is undetermined. An end of the junction does not agree with germline; a read error may underlie this.

V gene TRBV2 combines with J gene TRBJ1-4, with D perhaps TRBD1 (6 bases). This sequence originates from a young man in good health. Sequences were obtained from memory CD4+ T cells sorted from blood. Subset: CD45RA-negative fraction. The CDR3 region is CASSMDRVLSF. In DNA, the CDR3 is TGTGCCAGCAGTATGGACAGAGTCCTTTCCTTT.